This passage covers 30 T cell receptor beta chains from one sample sequenced in a study of blood T cell repertoires in COVID-19. Using immunoSEQ multiplex PCR, the repertoire was profiled, and TCRdb retains in-frame clones only, with some absent. Of around 84,000 clones listed, 85% are singletons. Sequenced input: peripheral blood. These receptors were collected from an elderly man with active or convalescent COVID-19.

This clone has only a few counts. The CDR3: CSVDRGSETQYF. DNA of the CDR3: TGCAGCGTTGACAGGGGAAGTGAGACCCAGTACTTC. The rearrangement uses TRBV29-1 and TRBJ2-5; weak D call: TRBD1 (6 bases). The V gene lost 3 bases and the J gene lost 5 bases, with 10 bases spanning the gap. The CDR3 sequence is 12 residues long. The germline CDR1 and CDR2 sequences are SQVTM and ANQGSEA.

The CDR3 region has the DNA TGTGCCACCAGCTTAAGGGGGGGGGATGGCTACACCTTC. It specifies CATSLRGGDGYTF. The genes are TRBV15 and TRBJ1-2; D may be TRBD1 (6 bases). CDR1 LNHNV and CDR2 YYDKDF come from the germline V gene (reference sequence). CDR3 length: 13 residues. V gave up 5 bases and J gave up 6 bases, with 13 bases separating them.

The genes are TRBV25-1 and TRBJ1-2; 8 bases map to TRBD1. Per germline, CDR1 MGHDK and CDR2 SYGVNS. Trimming took 3 bases from V and 1 from J; bases not matched to a gene: 4. The CDR3 is 15 amino acids. The CDR3 reads CASSEVDRGNYGYTF. The CDR3 nucleotides are TGTGCCAGCAGTGAGGTAGACAGGGGTAACTATGGCTACACCTTC.

This chain joins TRBV24-1 and TRBJ2-3, with D perhaps matching TRBD2 (5 bases). The CDR3 spans 13 residues. Germline values: CDR1 KGHDR, CDR2 SFDVKD. V dropped 5 bases and J dropped 3 bases, with 8 bases sitting between them. The CDR3 coding sequence is TGTGCCACCAGTGGGAGCGGTACAGATACGCAGTATTTT. Translated: CATSGSGTDTQYF.

This clone was detected only a few times. The chain recombines TRBV6-5 with TRBJ2-7; 7 bases agree with TRBD1. This CDR3 comprises 15 residues. V shed 6 bases, J shed 0 bases, and the junction held 8 bases outside the gene matches. Germline lookup yields CDR1 MNHEY and CDR2 SVGAGI. CDR3 DNA sequence: TGTGCCAGCAGCGACGGACAGGCCATCTCCTACGAGCAGTACGTC. It translates to CASSDGQAISYEQYV.

This chain connects TRBV6-1 to TRBJ1-5; D is uncertain. CDR1 and CDR2 (germline): MNHNS, SASEGT. Trimming left V 2 bases short and J 1 base short, with 9 bases between. The CDR3 totals 15 residues. Here the CDR3 DNA reads TGTGCCAGCAGTGAAAGCGGGAGGAGCAATCAGCCCCAGCATTTT. Translating it yields CASSESGRSNQPQHF.

The sample holds one count of this clone. The chain is built from TRBV11-3 and TRBJ2-1; 8 bases align to TRBD2. Looked up from germline, CDR1 is SGHNT and CDR2 is YENEEA. V lost 1 base to trimming and J lost 6 bases; unmatched junction nucleotides: 8. The CDR3 loop spans 16 amino acids. The CDR3 DNA reads as TGTGCCAGCAGCTTAGGAGGGTTAGCGGGACTCAATGAGCAGTTCTTC. It is translated as CASSLGGLAGLNEQFF.

The rearrangement links TRBV2 to TRBJ1-5, with D unresolved. Trimming cost V 5 bases and J 6 bases, with 8 bases left between them. In germline, CDR1 is SNHLY, CDR2 FYNNEI. The CDR3 covers 12 residues. CDR3 bases: TGTGCCAGCAGTTACCCTAGTCAGCCCCAGCATTTT. Its translation is CASSYPSQPQHF.

The genes are TRBV28 and TRBJ2-4; TRBD1 aligns across 8 bases. J gave up 1 base and V 5 bases, and 4 bases lay outside the gene matches. Germline CDR1 and CDR2: MDHEN and SYDVKM. The CDR3 contains 15 residues. CDR3 sequence: CASSGRQGAKNIQYF. In nucleotides, the CDR3 is TGTGCCAGCAGTGGACGACAGGGGGCCAAAAACATTCAGTACTTC.

The chain employs TRBV3-1 (or the pseudogene TRBV3-2) and TRBJ2-1; 7 nucleotides align to TRBD1. Unmatched junction bases numbered 4, after V lost 5 bases and J lost 6 bases. Germline CDR1 LGHDT, CDR2 YNNKEL (reference sequence). CDR3 length equals 13 residues. The CDR3 sequence is CASSWDRGNEQFF. The CDR3 DNA sequence: TGTGCCAGCAGCTGGGACAGAGGCAATGAGCAGTTCTTC.

This clone was observed once. The rearrangement joins TRBV21-1 to TRBJ1-5. TRBV21-1 constitutes a pseudogene. The CDR3 spans 15 residues. DNA for the CDR3: TGTGCCAGCAGGCGGCAATCCTATAGCAATCAGCCCCAGCATTTT. Its translation: CASRRQSYSNQPQHF.

This clone showed up many times. The chain combines TRBV19 with TRBJ2-2, with 7 bases lining up with TRBD1. The CDR3 is 17 residues long. The V and J ends lost 6 bases and 2 bases, in that order; junction bases with no gene match: 12. The germline gives CDR1 LNHDA, CDR2 SQIVND (reference sequence). The CDR3 sequence is CASRVSWGTANTGELFF. CDR3 in DNA: TGTGCCAGTAGAGTTTCCTGGGGGACAGCAAACACCGGGGAGCTGTTTTTT.

This chain joins TRBV18 and TRBJ1-6, with TRBD1 matching 8 bases. The CDR3 has 18 residues. After removal of 1 base from V and 0 bases from J, the junction contained 5 bases not matched to a gene. Germline V gene data show CDR1 as KGHSH and CDR2 as LQKENI. In nucleotides, the CDR3 is TGTGCCAGCTCACCACTTGGACAGGGAAGCTCCTATAATTCACCCCTCCACTTT. Its translation is CASSPLGQGSSYNSPLHF.

The chain has TRBV18 and TRBJ1-1, with TRBD1 matching over 8 bases. CDR3 length: 15 amino acids. The germline CDR1 and CDR2 sequences are KGHSH and LQKENI. The V segment lost 3 bases and the J segment 4 bases; nucleotides outside the gene matches: 7. CDR3 nucleotide sequence: TGTGCCAGCTCACCCGGACAGGGCGAGGGCACTGAAGCTTTCTTT. Amino acid sequence: CASSPGQGEGTEAFF. Using reference TRBV18 and TRBJ1-1 for the parts outside the CDR3, the full variable domain is NAGVMQNPRHLVRRRGQEARLRCSPMKGHSHVYWYRQLPEEGLKFMVYLQKENIIDESGMPKERFSAEFPKEGPSILRIQQVVRGDSAAYFCASSPGQGEGTEAFFGQGTRLTVV.

The V gene is TRBV10-2, the J gene TRBJ1-5; tentatively, D is TRBD1 (6 bases). Per the germline V gene, CDR1 is WSHSY and CDR2 is SAAADI. The CDR3 is 13 amino acids. The V end lost 4 bases, the J end lost 7 bases, and 11 bases lay between the germline ends. The CDR3 reads CASSVGARQPQHF. The CDR3 DNA reads TGCGCCAGCAGTGTGGGGGCAAGGCAGCCCCAGCATTTT.

The rearrangement uses TRBV5-6 and TRBJ1-1; no reliable D call. The CDR3 length is 14 residues. The V end was cut by 4 bases, the J end by 4 bases, with 14 bases between. CDR1 is SGHDT, CDR2 YYEEEE, per germline. The CDR3 is CASSLSAGGTEAFF. The CDR3, as DNA: TGTGCCAGCAGCCTCTCCGCGGGTGGCACTGAAGCTTTCTTT.

The chain combines TRBV19 with TRBJ1-4, with a weak D call TRBD1 (6 bases). The germline CDR1 and CDR2 sequences are LNHDA and SQIVND (reference sequence). This CDR3 has 15 residues. V lost 8 bases and J 3 bases, leaving 16 bases between the germline ends. DNA for the CDR3: TGTGCCAGTCTTAGGGTGGACAGACCTAATGAAAAACTGTTTTTT. Translating gives CASLRVDRPNEKLFF.

The genes are TRBV11-2 and TRBJ2-3; D is possibly TRBD2 (6 bases). CDR1 and CDR2 from the germline V gene are SGHAT and FQNNGV. The CDR3 covers 15 residues. Trimming pared 7 bases from V and 0 bases from J, leaving 14 bases between. The DNA of the CDR3 is TGTGCCAGCAACCCTTTCGGGGGAAGCACAGATACGCAGTATTTT. Amino acid sequence: CASNPFGGSTDTQYF.

The chain joins TRBV9 to TRBJ2-2; 8 positions match TRBD2. This CDR3 is 15 amino acids long. J gave up 5 bases and V 4 bases, and 7 bases lay outside the gene matches. Germline lookup yields CDR1 SGDLS and CDR2 YYNGEE. CDR3 protein: CASSNGLAQTGELFF. The CDR3 bases are TGTGCCAGCAGCAACGGACTAGCTCAAACCGGGGAGCTGTTTTTT.

J is TRBJ2-6 and V is TRBV19; possibly TRBD1 for D (5 bases). V was clipped by 3 bases and J by 1 base, with 7 bases between them. This CDR3 comprises 15 residues. Germline CDR1 and CDR2: LNHDA and SQIVND (reference sequence). CDR3 sequence reads: CASSIPGSGANVLTF. For the CDR3, the DNA is TGTGCCAGTAGTATCCCAGGGTCTGGGGCCAACGTCCTGACTTTC.

The chain has TRBV24-1 and TRBJ2-1, with D possibly TRBD2 on 6 matching bases. Germline values: CDR1 KGHDR, CDR2 SFDVKD. This CDR3 has 14 residues. Between the trimmed V and J ends, which lost 0 bases and 7 bases, there was a span of 9 bases. CDR3 amino acids: CATSDLQGRNEQFF. CDR3 nucleotide sequence: TGTGCCACCAGTGATTTGCAAGGGAGGAATGAGCAGTTCTTC.

There are a few counts of this clone. This sequence joins TRBV25-1 and TRBJ2-1; D is perhaps TRBD1 (6 bases). Trimming removed 4 bases from V and 7 bases from J, with 14 bases in between. The CDR3 is 14 amino acids. The germline V gene encodes CDR1 MGHDK and CDR2 SYGVNS. CDR3 bases: TGTGCCAGCAGTGGCGACAGGAACCCGAATGAGCAGTTCTTC. Its protein product is CASSGDRNPNEQFF.

This clone has only one observation. The J gene is TRBJ2-7, the V gene TRBV2; 9 nucleotides agree with TRBD2. The germline gives CDR1 SNHLY, CDR2 FYNNEI. With V trimmed by 8 bases and J by 1 base, 6 bases remained unmatched. The CDR3 runs 14 residues. The CDR3 reads CASLSSGISYEQYV. The CDR3 DNA reads TGTGCCAGCCTTTCTAGCGGGATATCCTACGAGCAGTACGTC.

The gene calls are TRBV7-9 and TRBJ1-2; D remains ambiguous. V shed 3 bases and J shed 4 bases, with 15 bases lying between them. The CDR3 length is 15 residues. Germline loops: CDR1 SEHNR, CDR2 FQNEAQ (reference sequence). CDR3 DNA sequence: TGTGCCAGCAGCTTTCCGGGGAGAGAGAGCTATGGCTACACCTTC. Its protein product is CASSFPGRESYGYTF.

This chain links TRBV5-1 with TRBJ2-1; TRBD2 matches 7 bases. J gave up 6 bases and V 3 bases, and 6 bases lay outside the gene matches. CDR1 and CDR2 from the germline V gene are SGHRS and YFSETQ. This CDR3 is built from 14 residues. The CDR3 DNA reads TGCGCCAGCAGCTGGGGGGGTGAAAGCAATGAGCAGTTCTTC. Translating it yields CASSWGGESNEQFF. Complete variable domain (other parts from reference TRBV5-1 and TRBJ2-1): KAGVTQTPRYLIKTRGQQVTLSCSPISGHRSVSWYQQTPGQGLQFLFEYFSETQRNKGNFPGRFSGRQFSNSRSEMNVSTLELGDSALYLCASSWGGESNEQFFGPGTRLTVL.

The chain carries TRBV5-1 and TRBJ2-1, with TRBD2 matching over 11 bases. This CDR3 spans 23 amino acids. V lost 3 bases and J lost 2; bases outside the gene matches: 25. Germline lookup yields CDR1 SGHRS and CDR2 YFSETQ. The CDR3 bases are TGCGCCAGCAGCTCATCCTCAATAATGTCCGCCCAATCTAGCGGGAGGACCTACAATGAGCAGTTCTTC. It codes for CASSSSSIMSAQSSGRTYNEQFF.

This clone was found once. The chain uses TRBV27 and TRBJ2-1; TRBD1 matches 11 bases. In germline, CDR1 is MNHEY, CDR2 SMNVEV (reference sequence). This CDR3 spans 16 amino acids. Losses at the gene ends were 8 bases for V and 7 bases for J; bases not matched to a gene: 13. CDR3 in DNA: TGTGCCAGCCTCGCTTTTAGGGACAGGGGGAATAATGAGCAGTTCTTC. As protein: CASLAFRDRGNNEQFF.

This clone has just a few counts. This chain links TRBV11-3 with TRBJ2-2; 8 bases map to TRBD2. V lost 3 bases, J lost 3 bases, and 3 bases stayed unmatched. The CDR3 loop spans 15 amino acids. The germline V gene encodes CDR1 SGHNT and CDR2 YENEEA. As DNA, the CDR3 is TGTGCCAGCAGCTTCAGTAGCGGGGACACCGGGGAGCTGTTTTTT. Translation gives CASSFSSGDTGELFF.

The CDR3 protein is CASSFLGTANTEAFF. CDR3 nucleotides: TGTGCCAGCAGTTTCCTAGGGACAGCGAACACTGAAGCTTTCTTT. The rearrangement joins TRBV27 to TRBJ1-1; 7 bases are shared with TRBD1. Germline V gene lookup returns CDR1 MNHEY and CDR2 SMNVEV (reference sequence). The CDR3 covers 15 residues. The J segment lost 1 base and the V segment lost 3 bases, leaving 5 bases of the junction unmatched.

V usage is TRBV19 and J usage is TRBJ2-1, with 15 bases matching TRBD2. This CDR3 is built from 15 residues. V shed 4 bases, J shed 9 bases, and the junction held 4 bases outside the gene matches. CDR1 LNHDA and CDR2 SQIVND come from the germline V gene (reference sequence). This CDR3 reads CASSTGLAGGTEQFF. As DNA, the CDR3 is TGTGCCAGTAGTACGGGACTAGCGGGAGGAACTGAGCAGTTCTTC.